The sequence of this T cell receptor (beta chain) was determined in a study of beta chain features in type 1 diabetes. J gave up 2 bases and V 4 bases, and 14 bases lay outside the gene matches. From germline, CDR1 is SGDLS and CDR2 YYNGEE. This CDR3 has 18 residues. The table lists this clone with a few counts. What was sequenced were expressed TCRB transcripts, since all of the isolated RNA had been reverse transcribed. Profiled with immunoSEQ multiplex PCR; TCRdb holds only in-frame clones, not every one. The repertoire holds 150,000 to 190,000 clones, with less than 9.5% as singletons. This clonotype was obtained from a man aged 18 to 29 in good health. The rearrangement links TRBV9 to TRBJ2-3; 9 nucleotides match TRBD1. Sequencing input: central memory CD4+ T cells from blood. The CDR3: CASSPSPGTGPFTDTQYF. The CDR3 nucleotides are TGTGCCAGCAGCCCCTCCCCCGGGACAGGGCCCTTCACAGATACGCAGTATTTT.